These T cell receptor beta chains were read from a single sample in a study of blood T cell repertoires in COVID-19. The data were produced by immunoSEQ multiplex PCR, yet TCRdb's version contains in-frame clones alone and is incomplete. This sample has roughly 310,000 clones, with 75% to 90% found just once. The sequenced sample was peripheral blood. The receptors were sampled from a woman in her 30s with COVID-19, enrolled during active disease. Both conserved end residues are part of each CDR3. Each record gives: CDR3 protein, CDR3 DNA, J gene, V gene, clone size, D gene. A D gene is named only where the DNA matches it firmly. Clone sizes are given selectively: once, few, many, or a class where the clone is expanded.

CASSTDRGGSTDTQYF,TGTGCCAGCAGCACCGATCGGGGGGGGTCCACAGATACGCAGTATTTT,TRBJ2-3,TRBV21-1,NA,NA
CASSLRPPGIFSEMYEQYF,TGTGCCAGCAGCCTACGACCTCCCGGGATTTTTTCGGAAATGTACGAGCAGTACTTC,TRBJ2-7,TRBV13,NA,NA
CASSLGIGETQYF,TGTGCCAGCAGCCTCGGGATCGGAGAGACCCAGTACTTC,TRBJ2-5,TRBV5-6,NA,NA
CASSLSRGRVGTEAFF,TGTGCCAGCAGTTTATCAAGGGGGCGGGTTGGCACTGAAGCTTTCTTT,TRBJ1-1,TRBV28,NA,TRBD1
CASGRAPANYGYTF,TGTGCCAGCGGGAGGGCCCCAGCTAACTATGGCTACACCTTC,TRBJ1-2,TRBV27,NA,NA
CSVRTSGSWETQYF,TGCAGCGTGAGGACTAGCGGGAGTTGGGAGACCCAGTACTTC,TRBJ2-5,TRBV29-1,NA,TRBD2
CAISEWTGPDTQYF,TGTGCCATCAGTGAGTGGACAGGCCCAGATACGCAGTATTTT,TRBJ2-3,TRBV10-3,NA,TRBD1
CATSAGASGSGTDTQYF,TGCGCCACCAGTGCTGGGGCTAGCGGGAGCGGTACAGATACGCAGTATTTT,TRBJ2-3,TRBV5-1,once,TRBD2
CASSERVTGGLFF,TGTGCCAGCAGTGAACGGGTTACAGGGGGGTTGTTTTTT,TRBJ2-2,TRBV2,NA,TRBD1
CASSVGPPRGSNTEAFF,TGTGCCAGCAGCGTAGGCCCACCGAGGGGGTCTAACACTGAAGCTTTCTTT,TRBJ1-1,TRBV9,NA,NA
CASSLVGGQPQHF,TGTGCCAGCAGCTTAGTAGGAGGACAGCCCCAGCATTTT,TRBJ1-5,TRBV11-2,NA,NA
CARPQRDRSYNEQFF,TGTGCCCGCCCCCAGCGGGACCGCTCCTACAATGAGCAGTTCTTC,TRBJ2-1,TRBV3-1/TRBV3-2,NA,TRBD2
CASSIMTGKQETQYF,TGTGCCAGTAGTATTATGACAGGGAAGCAAGAGACCCAGTACTTC,TRBJ2-5,TRBV19,NA,TRBD1
CASGLQGNYGYTF,TGTGCTAGTGGATTACAGGGCAACTATGGCTACACCTTC,TRBJ1-2,TRBV12-5,NA,NA
CASSFVPQGDYGYTF,TGTGCCAGCAGTTTTGTCCCACAGGGAGACTATGGCTACACCTTC,TRBJ1-2,TRBV27,once,NA
CASSESFSGASSYEQYF,TGTGCCAGCAGTGAGAGCTTCTCAGGGGCCAGCTCCTACGAGCAGTACTTC,TRBJ2-7,TRBV6-1,NA,NA
CASTFNTEAFF,TGTGCCAGCACCTTCAACACTGAAGCTTTCTTT,TRBJ1-1,TRBV28,NA,NA
CASSSTGPVGYTF,TGTGCCAGCAGCAGTACAGGACCGGTTGGCTACACCTTC,TRBJ1-2,TRBV5-4,NA,NA
CASSSRQGERNSPLHF,TGTGCCAGCAGCTCGAGACAGGGCGAGAGGAATTCACCCCTCCACTTT,TRBJ1-6,TRBV11-2,NA,TRBD1
CASNRQRDPSYEQYF,TGTGCCAGCAACCGCCAGCGGGACCCCTCCTACGAGCAGTACTTC,TRBJ2-7,TRBV9,NA,TRBD2
CASGDGTGGREQYF,TGCGCCAGCGGTGACGGGACAGGGGGTCGGGAGCAGTACTTC,TRBJ2-7,TRBV5-1,NA,TRBD1
CASNLDRGTEAFF,TGTGCCAGCAACTTAGACAGGGGCACTGAAGCTTTCTTT,TRBJ1-1,TRBV6-5,NA,TRBD1
CASSLDAGGPLDTQYF,TGTGCCAGCAGCTTAGACGCGGGAGGGCCATTGGATACGCAGTATTTT,TRBJ2-3,TRBV7-9,NA,TRBD2
CASSLGSSGGVEQYF,TGTGCCAGCAGCTTGGGCTCTAGCGGGGGGGTAGAGCAGTACTTC,TRBJ2-7,TRBV5-4,NA,TRBD2
CASSQDSGRGETQYF,TGCGCCAGCAGCCAAGACTCGGGACGGGGGGAGACCCAGTACTTC,TRBJ2-5,TRBV4-1,once,NA
CASSWASGTYEQYF,TGTGCCAGCAGTTGGGCTAGCGGGACCTACGAGCAGTACTTC,TRBJ2-7,TRBV28,NA,TRBD2
CAWKRAGDTEAFF,TGTGCCTGGAAGAGGGCAGGAGACACTGAAGCTTTCTTT,TRBJ1-1,TRBV30,NA,NA
CASSQDRSRLAPNNEQFF,TGTGCCAGCAGCCAAGATCGATCACGACTAGCCCCGAACAATGAGCAGTTCTTC,TRBJ2-1,TRBV3-1/TRBV3-2,NA,TRBD2
CASSLGREGGYGYTF,TGTGCCAGCAGCCTGGGCAGGGAGGGAGGGTATGGCTACACCTTC,TRBJ1-2,TRBV5-4,once,NA
CASSLVTSGEKLFF,TGTGCCAGCAGCTTAGTCACGTCGGGGGAAAAACTGTTTTTT,TRBJ1-4,TRBV7-8,once,NA
CSVSGTSGPGSLDDEQFF,TGCAGCGTTTCTGGGACTAGCGGTCCTGGGTCCCTGGATGATGAGCAGTTCTTC,TRBJ2-1,TRBV29-1,NA,TRBD2
CASSPPTGQGAYGYTF,TGTGCCAGCTCACCACCAACAGGACAGGGTGCTTATGGCTACACCTTC,TRBJ1-2,TRBV18,few,TRBD1
CASSLRQGQETQYF,TGTGCCAGCAGCCTTCGACAGGGGCAAGAGACCCAGTACTTC,TRBJ2-5,TRBV3-1/TRBV3-2,NA,TRBD1
CASSTGDQPQHF,TGTGCCAGCTCAACAGGCGATCAGCCCCAGCATTTT,TRBJ1-5,TRBV27,NA,NA
CASSEGGVLRLNEQYF,TGTGCCAGCAGTGAAGGAGGCGTCCTCCGCTTGAACGAGCAGTACTTC,TRBJ2-7,TRBV2,NA,NA
CASSQIQGGNSNQPQHF,TGTGCCAGCAGTCAGATACAGGGGGGGAATAGCAATCAGCCCCAGCATTTT,TRBJ1-5,TRBV6-6,NA,TRBD1
CASSSQMGQESEAFF,TGTGCCAGCAGCTCACAAATGGGACAGGAGAGTGAAGCTTTCTTT,TRBJ1-1,TRBV7-9,NA,TRBD1
CASSISGREGTQYF,TGTGCCAGTAGTATTAGCGGGAGGGAAGGGACGCAGTATTTT,TRBJ2-3,TRBV19,once,TRBD2
CASSLVGQGNSYEQYF,TGTGCCAGCAGCTTGGTGGGACAGGGGAACTCCTACGAGCAGTACTTC,TRBJ2-7,TRBV7-2,NA,TRBD1
CASSIMTSGSSYNEQFF,TGTGCCAGTAGTATTATGACTAGCGGGAGCTCCTACAATGAGCAGTTCTTC,TRBJ2-1,TRBV19,NA,TRBD2
CAWSSRIGVEAFF,TGTGCCTGGAGCAGCCGGATAGGAGTTGAAGCTTTCTTT,TRBJ1-1,TRBV30,NA,NA
CASSQVAGGTDTQYF,TGTGCCAGCAGCCAGGTAGCGGGAGGCACAGATACGCAGTATTTT,TRBJ2-3,TRBV6-5,NA,TRBD2
CASSRWQGNTGELFF,TGTGCCAGCAGTCGGTGGCAGGGGAACACCGGGGAGCTGTTTTTT,TRBJ2-2,TRBV28,NA,NA
CTSSHPHVGQGGGGNQPQHF,TGCACCAGCAGCCACCCTCACGTCGGGCAGGGCGGGGGTGGCAATCAGCCCCAGCATTTT,TRBJ1-5,TRBV1,NA,NA
CSAGEDLEDTQYF,TGCAGCGCCGGGGAAGACTTAGAAGATACGCAGTATTTT,TRBJ2-3,TRBV29-1,NA,NA
CASSTRQGRGYTF,TGTGCCAGTAGTACCAGACAGGGGAGGGGCTACACCTTC,TRBJ1-2,TRBV19,NA,TRBD1
CASSLSGREQYF,TGTGCCAGCAGCTTAAGCGGGAGAGAGCAGTACTTC,TRBJ2-7,TRBV5-4,once,TRBD2
CASSLRDTVGEQYF,TGTGCCAGCAGCTTAAGAGACACTGTTGGCGAGCAGTACTTC,TRBJ2-7,TRBV7-8,NA,NA
CASSPPPLPYNEQFF,TGTGCCAGCAGCCCCCCCCCACTTCCCTACAATGAGCAGTTCTTC,TRBJ2-1,TRBV7-8,NA,NA
CASSTGQYNEQFF,TGTGCCAGCAGTACAGGACAGTACAATGAGCAGTTCTTC,TRBJ2-1,TRBV27,once,NA
CASSFIGGAWTGELFF,TGTGCCAGCAGCTTTATAGGGGGCGCGTGGACCGGGGAGCTGTTTTTT,TRBJ2-2,TRBV7-9,NA,TRBD1
CASSLTGGHQPQHF,TGTGCCAGCAGCCTGACAGGGGGCCATCAGCCCCAGCATTTT,TRBJ1-5,TRBV7-9,NA,TRBD1